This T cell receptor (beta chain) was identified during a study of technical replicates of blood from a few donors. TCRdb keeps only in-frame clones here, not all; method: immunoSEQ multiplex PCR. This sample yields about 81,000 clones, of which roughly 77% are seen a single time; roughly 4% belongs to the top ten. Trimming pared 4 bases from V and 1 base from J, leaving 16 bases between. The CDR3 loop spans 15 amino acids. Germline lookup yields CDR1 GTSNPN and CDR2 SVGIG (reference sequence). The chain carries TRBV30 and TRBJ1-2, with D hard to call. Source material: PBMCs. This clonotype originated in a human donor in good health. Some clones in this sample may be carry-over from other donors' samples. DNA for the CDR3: TGTGCCTGGACTCGTGCAGCGTTGGGTAACTATGGCTACACCTTC. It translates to CAWTRAALGNYGYTF.